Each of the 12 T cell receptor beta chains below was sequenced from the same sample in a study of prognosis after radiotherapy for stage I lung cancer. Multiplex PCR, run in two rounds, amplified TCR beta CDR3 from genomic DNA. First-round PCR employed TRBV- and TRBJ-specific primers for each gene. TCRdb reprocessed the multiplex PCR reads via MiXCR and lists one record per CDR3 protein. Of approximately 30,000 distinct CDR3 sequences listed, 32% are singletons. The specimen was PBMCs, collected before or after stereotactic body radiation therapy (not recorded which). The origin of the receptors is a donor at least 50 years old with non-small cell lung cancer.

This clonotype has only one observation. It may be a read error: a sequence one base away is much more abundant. The CDR3 nucleotides are TGTGCCACCAGCTACGGGGTCGGTAGCGGGAGGGCTGGGTACGAGCAGTACTTC. It translates to CATSYGVGSGRAGYEQYF. The gene calls are TRBV15 and TRBJ2-7; 11 bases are shared with TRBD2. This CDR3 has 18 residues. Per the germline V gene, CDR1 is LNHNV and CDR2 is YYDKDF (reference sequence). V was pared by 5 bases and J by 4 bases, with 16 bases of the junction left unmatched.

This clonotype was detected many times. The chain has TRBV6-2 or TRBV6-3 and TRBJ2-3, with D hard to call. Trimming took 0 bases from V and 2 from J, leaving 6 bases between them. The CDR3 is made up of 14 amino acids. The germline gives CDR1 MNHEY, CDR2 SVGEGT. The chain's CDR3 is CASSYSTFTDTQYF. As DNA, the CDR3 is TGTGCCAGCAGTTACTCGACCTTCACAGATACGCAGTATTTT.

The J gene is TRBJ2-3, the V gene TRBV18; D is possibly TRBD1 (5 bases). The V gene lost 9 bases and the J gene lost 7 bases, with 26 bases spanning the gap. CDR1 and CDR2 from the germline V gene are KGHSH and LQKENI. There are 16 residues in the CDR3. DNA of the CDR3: TGTGCCAGATCAGGACGGACAAGGGCAGGACGGAATACGCAGTATTTT. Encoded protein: CARSGRTRAGRNTQYF.

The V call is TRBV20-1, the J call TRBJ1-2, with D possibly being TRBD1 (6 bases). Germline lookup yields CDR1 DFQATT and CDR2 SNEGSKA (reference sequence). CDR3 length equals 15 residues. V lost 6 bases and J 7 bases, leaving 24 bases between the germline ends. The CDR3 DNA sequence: TGCAGTGCCGGGGAACAGGGCAGAGTCACCAGTGGCTACACCTTC. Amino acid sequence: CSAGEQGRVTSGYTF.

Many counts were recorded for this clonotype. The CDR3 DNA sequence: TGTGCCAGCAGTCTTGGACTAGCGACCGGGGAGCAGTACTTC. Translating gives CASSLGLATGEQYF. The chain combines TRBV27 with TRBJ2-7; 9 bases align to TRBD2. CDR3 length equals 14 residues. V shed 5 bases and J 7 bases; nucleotides not matched to a gene: 9. Germline V lookup: CDR1 MNHEY, CDR2 SMNVEV (reference sequence).

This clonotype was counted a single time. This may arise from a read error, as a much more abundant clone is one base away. CDR3 in amino acids: CASSTATVGTQYF. CDR3 bases: TGTGCCAGCAGTACCGCCACAGTGGGGACCCAGTACTTC. The chain couples TRBV27 to TRBJ2-5; D ambiguous. Trimming left V 5 bases short and J 7 bases short, with 14 bases between. Germline lookup yields CDR1 MNHEY and CDR2 SMNVEV (reference sequence). The length of the CDR3 is 13 residues.

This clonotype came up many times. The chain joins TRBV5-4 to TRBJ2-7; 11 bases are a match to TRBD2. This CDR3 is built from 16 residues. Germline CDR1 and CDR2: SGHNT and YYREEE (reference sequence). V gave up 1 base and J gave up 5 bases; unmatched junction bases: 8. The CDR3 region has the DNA TGTGCCAGCAGCTTGTGGCTAGCGGGAGGTTTCCACGAGCAGTACTTC. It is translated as CASSLWLAGGFHEQYF.

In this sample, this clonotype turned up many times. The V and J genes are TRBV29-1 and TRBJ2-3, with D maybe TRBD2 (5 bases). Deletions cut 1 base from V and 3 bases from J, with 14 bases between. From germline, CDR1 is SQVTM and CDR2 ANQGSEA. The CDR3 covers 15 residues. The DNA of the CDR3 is TGCAGCGTTGAAGGTGGGGTAGCGATTACAGATACGCAGTATTTT. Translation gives CSVEGGVAITDTQYF.

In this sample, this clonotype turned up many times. CDR3 sequence reads: CASSLVIYTEAFF. The CDR3 bases are TGTGCCAGCAGTTTAGTCATTTACACTGAAGCTTTCTTT. This chain connects TRBV28 to TRBJ1-1; D gene unclear. Germline V gene sequence: CDR1 MDHEN, CDR2 SYDVKM. CDR3 length equals 13 residues. V shed 2 bases and J shed 3 bases, with 7 bases lying between them.

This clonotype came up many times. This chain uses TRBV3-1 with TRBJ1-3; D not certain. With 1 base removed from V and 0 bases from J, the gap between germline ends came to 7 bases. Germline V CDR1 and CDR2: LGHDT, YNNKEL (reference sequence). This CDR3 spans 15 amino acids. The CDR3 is CASSQVRSSGNTIYF. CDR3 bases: TGTGCCAGCAGCCAAGTCCGGAGCTCTGGAAACACCATATATTTT.

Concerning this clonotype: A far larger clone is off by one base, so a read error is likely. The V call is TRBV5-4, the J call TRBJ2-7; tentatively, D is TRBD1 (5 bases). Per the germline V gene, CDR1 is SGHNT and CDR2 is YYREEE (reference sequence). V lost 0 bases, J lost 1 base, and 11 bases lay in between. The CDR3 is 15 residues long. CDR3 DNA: TGTGCCAGCAGCTTGGGCAGGGTGAAATCCTACGAGCAGTACTTC. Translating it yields CASSLGRVKSYEQYF.

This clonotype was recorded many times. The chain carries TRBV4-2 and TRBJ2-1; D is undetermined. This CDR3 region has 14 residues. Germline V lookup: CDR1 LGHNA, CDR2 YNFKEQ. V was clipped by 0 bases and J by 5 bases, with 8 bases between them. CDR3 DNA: TGTGCCAGCAGCCAAGAGGGTACCGACAATGAGCAGTTCTTC. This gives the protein CASSQEGTDNEQFF.